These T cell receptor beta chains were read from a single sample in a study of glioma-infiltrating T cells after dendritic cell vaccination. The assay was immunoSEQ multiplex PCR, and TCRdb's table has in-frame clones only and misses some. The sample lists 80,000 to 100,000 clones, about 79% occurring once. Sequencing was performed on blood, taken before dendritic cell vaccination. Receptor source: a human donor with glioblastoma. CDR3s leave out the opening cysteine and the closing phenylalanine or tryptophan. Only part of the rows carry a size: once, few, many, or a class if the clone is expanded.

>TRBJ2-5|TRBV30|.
AWGAGLAGAETQY
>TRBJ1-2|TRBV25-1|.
ASSHIEGVGYT
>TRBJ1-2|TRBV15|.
ATSFSRTGGSGYT
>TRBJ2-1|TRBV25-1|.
ASSEAGASYNEQF
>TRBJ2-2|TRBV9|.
ASSPTGTRTRGELF
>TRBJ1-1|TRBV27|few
ASRSAGLNTEAF
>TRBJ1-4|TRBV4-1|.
ASSQEGDSARGKLF
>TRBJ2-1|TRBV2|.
ASSPPNGVNEQF
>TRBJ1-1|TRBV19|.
ASSIAGRLDTEAF
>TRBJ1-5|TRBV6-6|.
ASSIQEGGNQPQH
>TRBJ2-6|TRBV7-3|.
ASSLGGSGANVLT
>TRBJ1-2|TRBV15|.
ATSWGTDGYT
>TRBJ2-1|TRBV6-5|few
ASTGGLLYNEQF
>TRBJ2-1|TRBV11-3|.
ASSSGQGGYNEQF
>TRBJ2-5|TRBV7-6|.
ASSLSARETQY
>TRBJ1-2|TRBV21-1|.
ASSLTGTDRGLGYT
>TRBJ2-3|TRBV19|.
ASSDGQGVTDTQY
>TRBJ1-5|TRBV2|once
ASRGGASSNQPQH